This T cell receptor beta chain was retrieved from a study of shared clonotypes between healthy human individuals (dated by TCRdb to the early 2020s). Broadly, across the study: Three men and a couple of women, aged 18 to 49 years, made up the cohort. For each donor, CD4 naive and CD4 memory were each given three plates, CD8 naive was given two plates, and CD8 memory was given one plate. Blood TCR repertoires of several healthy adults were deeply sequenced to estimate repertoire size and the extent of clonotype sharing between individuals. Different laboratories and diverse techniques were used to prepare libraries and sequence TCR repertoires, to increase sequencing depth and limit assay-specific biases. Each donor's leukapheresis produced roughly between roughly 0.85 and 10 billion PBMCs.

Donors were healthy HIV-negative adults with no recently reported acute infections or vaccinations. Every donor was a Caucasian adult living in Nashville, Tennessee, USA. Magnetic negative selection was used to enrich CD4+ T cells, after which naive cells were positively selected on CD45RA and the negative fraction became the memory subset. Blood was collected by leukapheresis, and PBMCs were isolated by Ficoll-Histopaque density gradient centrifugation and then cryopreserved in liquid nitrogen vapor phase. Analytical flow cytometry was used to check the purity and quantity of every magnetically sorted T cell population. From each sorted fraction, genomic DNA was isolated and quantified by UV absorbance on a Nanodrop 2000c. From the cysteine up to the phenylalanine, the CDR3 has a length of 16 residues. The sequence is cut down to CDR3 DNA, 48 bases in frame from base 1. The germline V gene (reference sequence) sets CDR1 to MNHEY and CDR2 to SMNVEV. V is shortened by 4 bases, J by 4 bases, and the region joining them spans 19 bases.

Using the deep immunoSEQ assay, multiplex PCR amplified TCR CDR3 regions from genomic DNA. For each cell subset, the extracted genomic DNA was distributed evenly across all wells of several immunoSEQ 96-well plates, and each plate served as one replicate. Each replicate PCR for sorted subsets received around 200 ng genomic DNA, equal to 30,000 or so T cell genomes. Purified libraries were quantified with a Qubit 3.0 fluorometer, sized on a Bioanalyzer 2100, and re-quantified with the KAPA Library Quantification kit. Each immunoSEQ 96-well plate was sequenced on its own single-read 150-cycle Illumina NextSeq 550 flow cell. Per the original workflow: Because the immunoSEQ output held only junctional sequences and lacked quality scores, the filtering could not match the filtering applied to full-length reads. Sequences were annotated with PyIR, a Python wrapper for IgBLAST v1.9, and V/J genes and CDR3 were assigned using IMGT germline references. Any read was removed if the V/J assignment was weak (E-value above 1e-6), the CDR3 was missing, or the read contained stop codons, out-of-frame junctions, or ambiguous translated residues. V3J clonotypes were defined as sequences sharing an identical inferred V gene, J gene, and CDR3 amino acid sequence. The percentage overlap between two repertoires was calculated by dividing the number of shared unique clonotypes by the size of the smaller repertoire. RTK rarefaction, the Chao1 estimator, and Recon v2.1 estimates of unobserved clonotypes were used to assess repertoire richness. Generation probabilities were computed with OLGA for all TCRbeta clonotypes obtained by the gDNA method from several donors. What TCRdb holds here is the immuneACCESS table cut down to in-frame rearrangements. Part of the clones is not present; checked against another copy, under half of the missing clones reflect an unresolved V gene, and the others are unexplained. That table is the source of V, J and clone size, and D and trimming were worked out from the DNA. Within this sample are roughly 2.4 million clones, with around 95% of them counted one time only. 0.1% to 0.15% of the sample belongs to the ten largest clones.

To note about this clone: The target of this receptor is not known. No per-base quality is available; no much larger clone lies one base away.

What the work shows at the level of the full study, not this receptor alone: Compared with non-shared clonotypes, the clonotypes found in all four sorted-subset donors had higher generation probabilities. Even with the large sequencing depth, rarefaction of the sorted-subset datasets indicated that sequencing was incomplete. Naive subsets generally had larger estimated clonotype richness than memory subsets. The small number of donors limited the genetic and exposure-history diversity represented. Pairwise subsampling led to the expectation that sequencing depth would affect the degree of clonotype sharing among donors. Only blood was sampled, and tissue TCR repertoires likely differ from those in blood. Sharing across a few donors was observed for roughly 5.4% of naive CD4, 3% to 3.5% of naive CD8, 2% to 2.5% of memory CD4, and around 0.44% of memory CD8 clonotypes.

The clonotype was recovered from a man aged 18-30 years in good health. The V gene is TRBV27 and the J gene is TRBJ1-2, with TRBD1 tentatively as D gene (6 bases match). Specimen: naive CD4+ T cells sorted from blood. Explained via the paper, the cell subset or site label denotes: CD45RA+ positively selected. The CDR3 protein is CASSSTGGVFLYGYTF. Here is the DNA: TGTGCCAGCAGTTCCACCGGGGGCGTTTTCCTCTATGGCTACACCTTC.